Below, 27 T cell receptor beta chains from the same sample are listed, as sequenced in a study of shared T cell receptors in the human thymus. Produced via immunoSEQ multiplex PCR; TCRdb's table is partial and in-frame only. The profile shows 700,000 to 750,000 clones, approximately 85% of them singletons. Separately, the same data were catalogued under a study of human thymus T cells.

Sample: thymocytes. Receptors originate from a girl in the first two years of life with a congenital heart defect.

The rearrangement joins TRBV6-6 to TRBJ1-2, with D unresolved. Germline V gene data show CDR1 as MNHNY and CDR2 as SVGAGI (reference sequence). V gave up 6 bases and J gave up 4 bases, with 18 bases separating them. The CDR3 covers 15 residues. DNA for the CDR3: TGTGCCAGCAGACAAGCCTCCGAGACACGCTATGGCTACACCTTC. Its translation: CASRQASETRYGYTF.

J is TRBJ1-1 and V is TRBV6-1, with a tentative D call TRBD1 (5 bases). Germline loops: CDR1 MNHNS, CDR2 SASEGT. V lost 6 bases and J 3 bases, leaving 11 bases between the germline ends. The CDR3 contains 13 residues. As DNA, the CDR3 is TGTGCCAGCAGGGGGCCCGGTGACACTGAAGCTTTCTTT. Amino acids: CASRGPGDTEAFF.

This CDR3 reads CASSLTNRGGKTEGTDTQYF. CDR3 nucleotides: TGTGCCAGCAGCTTAACGAATCGGGGGGGTAAAACCGAGGGCACAGATACGCAGTATTTT. The V call is TRBV7-3, the J call TRBJ2-3; 8 bases are shared with TRBD2. CDR3 length: 20 residues. CDR1 SGHTA and CDR2 FQGTGA come from the germline V gene. With V trimmed by 0 bases and J by 1 base, 15 bases remained unmatched.

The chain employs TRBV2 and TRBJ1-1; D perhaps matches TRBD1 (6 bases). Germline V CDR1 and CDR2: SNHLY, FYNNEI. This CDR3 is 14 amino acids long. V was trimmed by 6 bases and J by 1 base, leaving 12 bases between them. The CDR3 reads CASRVGQKNTEAFF. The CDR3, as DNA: TGTGCCAGCAGGGTAGGACAGAAGAACACTGAAGCTTTCTTT.

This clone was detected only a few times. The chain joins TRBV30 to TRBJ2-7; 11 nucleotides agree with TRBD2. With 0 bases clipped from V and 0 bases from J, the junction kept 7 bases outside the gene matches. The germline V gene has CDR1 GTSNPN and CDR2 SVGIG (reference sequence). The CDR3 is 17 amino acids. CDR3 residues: CAWSVWASGGTSYEQYF. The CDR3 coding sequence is TGTGCCTGGAGTGTCTGGGCTAGCGGGGGGACCTCCTACGAGCAGTACTTC.

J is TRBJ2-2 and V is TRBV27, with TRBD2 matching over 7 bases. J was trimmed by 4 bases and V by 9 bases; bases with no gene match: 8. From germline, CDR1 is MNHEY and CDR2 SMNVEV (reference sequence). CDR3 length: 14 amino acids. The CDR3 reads CASRAGVRTGELFF. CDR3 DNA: TGTGCCAGTCGGGCGGGGGTTCGCACCGGGGAGCTGTTTTTT.

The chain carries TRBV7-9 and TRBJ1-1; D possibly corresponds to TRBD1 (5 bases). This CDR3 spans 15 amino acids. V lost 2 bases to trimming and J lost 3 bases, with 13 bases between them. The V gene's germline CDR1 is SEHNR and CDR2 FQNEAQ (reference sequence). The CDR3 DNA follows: TGTGCCAGCAGCTTACCCACAGGTAGGGACACTGAAGCTTTCTTT. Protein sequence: CASSLPTGRDTEAFF.

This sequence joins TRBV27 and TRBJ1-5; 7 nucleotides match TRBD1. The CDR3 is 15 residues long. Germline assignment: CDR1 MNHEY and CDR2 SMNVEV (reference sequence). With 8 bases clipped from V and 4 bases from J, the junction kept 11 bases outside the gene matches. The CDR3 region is CASCNRTGENQPQHF. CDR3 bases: TGTGCCAGCTGCAACCGTACAGGGGAGAATCAGCCCCAGCATTTT.

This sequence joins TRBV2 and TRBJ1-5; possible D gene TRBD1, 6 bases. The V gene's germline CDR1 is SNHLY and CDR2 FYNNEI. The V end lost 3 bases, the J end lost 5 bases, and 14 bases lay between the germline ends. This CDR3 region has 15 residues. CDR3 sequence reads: CASSDARGLDQPQHF. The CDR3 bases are TGTGCCAGCAGTGATGCTAGGGGGTTAGATCAGCCCCAGCATTTT.

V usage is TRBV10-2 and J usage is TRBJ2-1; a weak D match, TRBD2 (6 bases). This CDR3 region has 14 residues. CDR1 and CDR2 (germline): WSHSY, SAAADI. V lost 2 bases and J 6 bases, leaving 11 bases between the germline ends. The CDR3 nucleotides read TGCGCCAGCAGTGAGGGGTGGGACTGCAATGAGCAGTTCTTC. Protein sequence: CASSEGWDCNEQFF.

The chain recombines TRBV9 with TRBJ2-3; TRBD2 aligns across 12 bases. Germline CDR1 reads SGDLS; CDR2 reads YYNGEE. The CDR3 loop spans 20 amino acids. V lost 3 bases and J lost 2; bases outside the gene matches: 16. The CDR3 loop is CASSGSRLGLAGRYTDTQYF. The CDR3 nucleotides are TGTGCCAGCAGCGGATCCCGATTAGGACTAGCGGGGCGTTACACAGATACGCAGTATTTT.

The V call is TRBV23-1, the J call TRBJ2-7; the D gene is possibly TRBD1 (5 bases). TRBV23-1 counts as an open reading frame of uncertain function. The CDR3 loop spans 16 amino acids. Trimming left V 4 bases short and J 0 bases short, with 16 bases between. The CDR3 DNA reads TGCGCCAGCAGTCCTAGGGGCGGTGATAGCTCCTACGAGCAGTACTTC. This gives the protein CASSPRGGDSSYEQYF.

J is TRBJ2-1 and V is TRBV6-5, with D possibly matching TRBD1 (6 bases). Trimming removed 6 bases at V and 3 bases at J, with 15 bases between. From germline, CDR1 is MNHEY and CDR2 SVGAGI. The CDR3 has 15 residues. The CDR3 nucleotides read TGTGCCAGCAGCCGATTCGAGACAGGCTACAATGAGCAGTTCTTC. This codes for CASSRFETGYNEQFF.

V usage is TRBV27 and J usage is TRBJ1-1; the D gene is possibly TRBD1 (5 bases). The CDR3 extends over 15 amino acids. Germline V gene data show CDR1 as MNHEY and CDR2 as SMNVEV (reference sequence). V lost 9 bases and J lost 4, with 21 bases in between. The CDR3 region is CASKRSPGGSTEAFF. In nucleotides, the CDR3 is TGTGCCAGTAAGCGCTCCCCGGGGGGTTCCACTGAAGCTTTCTTT.

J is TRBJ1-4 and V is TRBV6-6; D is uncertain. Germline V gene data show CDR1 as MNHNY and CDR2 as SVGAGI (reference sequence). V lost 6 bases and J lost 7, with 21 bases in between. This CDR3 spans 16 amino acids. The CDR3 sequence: CASRKVTMWSGEKLFF. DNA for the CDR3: TGTGCCAGCAGAAAAGTTACTATGTGGTCGGGTGAAAAACTGTTTTTT.

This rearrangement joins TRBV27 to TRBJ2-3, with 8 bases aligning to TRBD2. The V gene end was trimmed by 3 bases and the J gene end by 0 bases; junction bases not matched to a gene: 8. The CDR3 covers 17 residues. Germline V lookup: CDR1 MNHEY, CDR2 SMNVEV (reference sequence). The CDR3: CASSFASGGRSTDTQYF. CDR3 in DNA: TGTGCCAGCAGTTTTGCCAGCGGGGGCCGGAGCACAGATACGCAGTATTTT.

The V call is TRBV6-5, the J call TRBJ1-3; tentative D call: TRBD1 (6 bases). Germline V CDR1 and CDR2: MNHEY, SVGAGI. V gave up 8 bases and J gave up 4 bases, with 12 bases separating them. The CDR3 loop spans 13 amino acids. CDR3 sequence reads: CASSTGLGNTIYF. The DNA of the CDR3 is TGTGCCAGCTCCACAGGGTTAGGAAACACCATATATTTT.

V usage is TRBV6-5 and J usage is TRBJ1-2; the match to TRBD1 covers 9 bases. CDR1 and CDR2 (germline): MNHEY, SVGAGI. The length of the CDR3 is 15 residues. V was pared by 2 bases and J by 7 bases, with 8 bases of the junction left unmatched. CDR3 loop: CASSYLDRGFAGYTF. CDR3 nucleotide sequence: TGTGCCAGCAGTTACCTGGACAGGGGCTTTGCTGGCTACACCTTC.

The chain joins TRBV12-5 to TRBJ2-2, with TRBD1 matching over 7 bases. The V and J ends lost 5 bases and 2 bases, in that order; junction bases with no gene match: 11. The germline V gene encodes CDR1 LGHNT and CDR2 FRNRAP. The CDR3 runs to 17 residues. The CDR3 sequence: CASGTPQTGSNTGELFF. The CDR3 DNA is TGTGCTAGTGGTACTCCCCAGACAGGGAGTAACACCGGGGAGCTGTTTTTT.

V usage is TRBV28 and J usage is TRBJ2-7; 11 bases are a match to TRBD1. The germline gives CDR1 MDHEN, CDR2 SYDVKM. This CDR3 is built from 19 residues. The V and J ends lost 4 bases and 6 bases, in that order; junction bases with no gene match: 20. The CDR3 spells CASSSGQGALGYIVSEQYF. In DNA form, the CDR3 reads TGTGCCAGCAGTTCCGGACAGGGGGCCCTAGGGTACATAGTGAGCGAGCAGTACTTC.

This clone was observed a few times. CDR3 amino acids: CASSWGQGTYNSPLHF. CDR3 coding DNA: TGTGCCAGTAGTTGGGGACAGGGAACCTATAATTCACCCCTCCACTTT. The V call is TRBV19, the J call TRBJ1-6; TRBD1 agrees at 9 bases. Germline-derived CDR1 and CDR2 are LNHDA and SQIVND (reference sequence). The V segment lost 5 bases and the J segment 2 bases; nucleotides outside the gene matches: 4. The CDR3 spans 16 residues.

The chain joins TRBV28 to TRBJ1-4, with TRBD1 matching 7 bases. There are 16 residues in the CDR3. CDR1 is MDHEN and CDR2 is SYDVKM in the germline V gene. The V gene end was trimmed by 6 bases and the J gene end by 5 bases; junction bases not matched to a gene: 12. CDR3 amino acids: CASSLAPGTANEKLFF. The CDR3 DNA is TGTGCCAGCAGCCTCGCACCCGGGACAGCGAATGAAAAACTGTTTTTT.

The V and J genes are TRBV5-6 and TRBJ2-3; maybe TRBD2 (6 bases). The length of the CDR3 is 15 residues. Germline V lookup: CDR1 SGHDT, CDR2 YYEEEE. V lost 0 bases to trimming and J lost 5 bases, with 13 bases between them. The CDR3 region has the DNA TGTGCCAGCAGCTTGGCAGGCCCCGGGGGAGATACGCAGTATTTT. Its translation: CASSLAGPGGDTQYF.

The CDR3 loop is CASSLHRGRSGYTF. In nucleotides, the CDR3 is TGTGCCAGCAGTTTACACAGGGGGCGAAGTGGCTACACCTTC. The J gene is TRBJ1-2, the V gene TRBV27; 9 nucleotides match TRBD1. This CDR3 spans 14 amino acids. Per germline, CDR1 MNHEY and CDR2 SMNVEV (reference sequence). V lost 2 bases and J lost 7; bases outside the gene matches: 5.

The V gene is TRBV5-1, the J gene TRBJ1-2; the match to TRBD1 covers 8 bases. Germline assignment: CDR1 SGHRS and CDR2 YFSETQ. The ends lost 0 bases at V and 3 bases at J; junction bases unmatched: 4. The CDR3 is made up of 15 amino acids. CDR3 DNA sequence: TGCGCCAGCAGCTTGGCGGACAGGGCCTACTATGGCTACACCTTC. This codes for CASSLADRAYYGYTF.

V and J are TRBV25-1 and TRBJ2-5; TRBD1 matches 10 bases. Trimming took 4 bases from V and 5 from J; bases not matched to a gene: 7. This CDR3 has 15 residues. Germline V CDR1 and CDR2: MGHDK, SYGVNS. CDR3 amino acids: CASSVPDRGRETQYF. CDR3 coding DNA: TGTGCCAGCAGTGTGCCCGACAGGGGGCGTGAGACCCAGTACTTC.

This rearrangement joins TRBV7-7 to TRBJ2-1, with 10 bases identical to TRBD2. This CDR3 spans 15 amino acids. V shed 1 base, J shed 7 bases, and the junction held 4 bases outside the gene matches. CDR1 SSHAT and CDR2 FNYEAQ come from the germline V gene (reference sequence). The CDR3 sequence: CASSLERGGLNEQFF. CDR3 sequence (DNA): TGTGCCAGCAGCTTAGAGCGGGGGGGCCTTAATGAGCAGTTCTTC.